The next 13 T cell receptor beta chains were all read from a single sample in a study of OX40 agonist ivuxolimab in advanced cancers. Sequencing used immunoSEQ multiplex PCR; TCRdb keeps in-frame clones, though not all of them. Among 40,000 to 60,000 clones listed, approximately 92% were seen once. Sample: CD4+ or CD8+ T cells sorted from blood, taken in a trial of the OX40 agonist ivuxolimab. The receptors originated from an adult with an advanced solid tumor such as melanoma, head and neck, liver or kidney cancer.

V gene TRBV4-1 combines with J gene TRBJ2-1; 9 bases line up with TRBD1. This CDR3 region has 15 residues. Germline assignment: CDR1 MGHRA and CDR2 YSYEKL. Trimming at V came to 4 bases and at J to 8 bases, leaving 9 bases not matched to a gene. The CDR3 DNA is TGCGCCAGCAGCCTGGGACAGGGCATTCCAGATGAGCAGTTCTTC. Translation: CASSLGQGIPDEQFF.

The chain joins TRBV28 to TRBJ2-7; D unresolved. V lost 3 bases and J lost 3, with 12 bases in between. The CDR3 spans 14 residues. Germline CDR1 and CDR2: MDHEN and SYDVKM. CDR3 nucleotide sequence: TGTGCCAGCAGTTTCCCCGAACCGGTCTACGAGCAGTACTTC. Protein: CASSFPEPVYEQYF.

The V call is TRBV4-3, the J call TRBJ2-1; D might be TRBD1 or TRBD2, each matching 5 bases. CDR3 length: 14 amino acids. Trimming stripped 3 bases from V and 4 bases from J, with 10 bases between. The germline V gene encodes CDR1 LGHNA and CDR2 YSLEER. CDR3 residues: CASSQGRAYNEQFF. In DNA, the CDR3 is TGCGCCAGCAGCCAGGGGCGGGCTTACAATGAGCAGTTCTTC.

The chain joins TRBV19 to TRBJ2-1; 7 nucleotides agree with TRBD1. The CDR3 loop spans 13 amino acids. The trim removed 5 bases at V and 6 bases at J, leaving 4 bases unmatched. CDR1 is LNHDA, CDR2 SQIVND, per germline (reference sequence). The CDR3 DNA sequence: TGTGCCAGTAGTCCCGGGACAGCCAATGAGCAGTTCTTC. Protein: CASSPGTANEQFF. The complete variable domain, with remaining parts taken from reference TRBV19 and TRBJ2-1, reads DGGITQSPKYLFRKEGQNVTLSCEQNLNHDAMYWYRQDPGQGLRLIYYSQIVNDFQKGDIAEGYSVSREKKESFPLTVTSAQKNPTAFYLCASSPGTANEQFFGPGTRLTVL.

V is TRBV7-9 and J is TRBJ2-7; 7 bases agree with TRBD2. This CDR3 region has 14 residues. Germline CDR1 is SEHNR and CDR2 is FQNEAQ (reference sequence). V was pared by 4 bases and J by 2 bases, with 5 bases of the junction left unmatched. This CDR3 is CASSYGTTAYEQYF. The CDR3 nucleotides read TGTGCCAGCAGCTACGGGACTACTGCCTACGAGCAGTACTTC.

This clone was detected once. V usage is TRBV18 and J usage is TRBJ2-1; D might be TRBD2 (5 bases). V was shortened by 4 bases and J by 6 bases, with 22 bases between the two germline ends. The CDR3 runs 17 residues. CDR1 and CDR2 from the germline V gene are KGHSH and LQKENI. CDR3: CASSLLGGDIRVNEQFF. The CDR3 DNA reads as TGTGCCAGCTCACTCCTAGGAGGAGACATTCGGGTCAATGAGCAGTTCTTC.

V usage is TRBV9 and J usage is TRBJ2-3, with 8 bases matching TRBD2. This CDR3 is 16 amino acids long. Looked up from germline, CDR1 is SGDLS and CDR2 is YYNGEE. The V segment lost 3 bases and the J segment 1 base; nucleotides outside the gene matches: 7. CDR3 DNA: TGTGCCAGCAGCGCTGATGGAGCGGGAGGCACAGATACGCAGTATTTT. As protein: CASSADGAGGTDTQYF.

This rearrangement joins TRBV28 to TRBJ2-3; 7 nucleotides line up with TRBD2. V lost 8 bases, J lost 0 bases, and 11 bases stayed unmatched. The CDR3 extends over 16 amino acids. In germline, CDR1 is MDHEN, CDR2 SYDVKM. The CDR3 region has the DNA TGTGCCAGCGGGGGGGGTTACGAGCGGAGCACAGATACGCAGTATTTT. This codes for CASGGGYERSTDTQYF.

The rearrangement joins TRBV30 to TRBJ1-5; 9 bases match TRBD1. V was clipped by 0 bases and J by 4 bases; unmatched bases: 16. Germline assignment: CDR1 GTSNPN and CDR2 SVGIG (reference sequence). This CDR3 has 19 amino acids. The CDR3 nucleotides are TGTGCCTGGAGTGTAAACCCTTGGACAGGGGTCGTTGGGAATCAGCCCCAGCATTTT. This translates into CAWSVNPWTGVVGNQPQHF. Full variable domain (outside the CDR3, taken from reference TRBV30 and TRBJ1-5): SQTIHQWPATLVQPVGSPLSLECTVEGTSNPNLYWYRQAAGRGLQLLFYSVGIGQISSEVPQNLSASRPQDRQFILSSKKLLLSDSGFYLCAWSVNPWTGVVGNQPQHFGDGTRLSIL.

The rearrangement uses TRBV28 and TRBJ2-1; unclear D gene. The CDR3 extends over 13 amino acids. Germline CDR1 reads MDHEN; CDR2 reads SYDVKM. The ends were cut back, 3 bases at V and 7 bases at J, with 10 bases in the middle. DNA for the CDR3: TGTGCCAGCAGTTTCTCGGAGTCGAATGAGCAGTTCTTC. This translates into CASSFSESNEQFF.

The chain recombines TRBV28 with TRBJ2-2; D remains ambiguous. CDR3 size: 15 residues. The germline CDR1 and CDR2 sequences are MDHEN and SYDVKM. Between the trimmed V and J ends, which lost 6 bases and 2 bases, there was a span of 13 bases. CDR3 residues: CASSLWTDNTGELFF. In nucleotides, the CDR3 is TGTGCCAGCAGCCTATGGACGGATAACACCGGGGAGCTGTTTTTT.

The CDR3 DNA follows: TGCGCCAGCAGCTATCAAGAGACCCAGTACTTC. Translation: CASSYQETQYF. V gene TRBV5-1 combines with J gene TRBJ2-5; no clear D gene. Germline assignment: CDR1 SGHRS and CDR2 YFSETQ. CDR3 length: 11 residues. V was pared by 3 bases and J by 2 bases, with 2 bases between.

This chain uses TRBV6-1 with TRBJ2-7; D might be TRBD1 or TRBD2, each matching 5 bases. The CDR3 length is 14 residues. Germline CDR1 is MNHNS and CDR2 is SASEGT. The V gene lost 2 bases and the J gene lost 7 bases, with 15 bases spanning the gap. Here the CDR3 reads CASSEIGVWGEQYF. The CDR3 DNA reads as TGTGCCAGCAGTGAAATCGGGGTTTGGGGGGAGCAGTACTTC.